This T cell receptor beta chain was sequenced for a study of blood T cells in healthy people across ages. Findings of the study overall: The study regarded diversity estimates from one million T cells as underestimates. TCR beta diversity correlated strongly with naive T cell percentage. Age brought a roughly linear fall in TCR beta diversity measured per million T cells.

Next came a second PCR, run for roughly 6 to 11 cycles, which used a sample-barcoded 5' primer along with a J-beta primer mix. MiXCR, run by TCRdb on the 5' RACE reads, gives a single entry per CDR3 protein. The table shows 700,000 or so distinct CDR3 sequences, with 22% occurring only once. There were healthy Caucasian individuals from Russia, aged about 6 to 90, serving as donors. Between the trimmed V and J ends, which lost 5 bases and 7 bases, there was a span of 10 bases. There are 11 residues in the CDR3. Germline V gene data show CDR1 as SQVTM and CDR2 as ANQGSEA. This clonotype has just a few counts. Its antigen is unidentified.

The receptor was isolated from a man in his 70s in good health. Sequenced input: blood. This chain connects TRBV29-1 to TRBJ2-3; D remains ambiguous. The CDR3 sequence is CSVLPGNTQYF. For the CDR3, the DNA is TGCAGCGTTCTCCCTGGGAATACGCAGTATTTT.